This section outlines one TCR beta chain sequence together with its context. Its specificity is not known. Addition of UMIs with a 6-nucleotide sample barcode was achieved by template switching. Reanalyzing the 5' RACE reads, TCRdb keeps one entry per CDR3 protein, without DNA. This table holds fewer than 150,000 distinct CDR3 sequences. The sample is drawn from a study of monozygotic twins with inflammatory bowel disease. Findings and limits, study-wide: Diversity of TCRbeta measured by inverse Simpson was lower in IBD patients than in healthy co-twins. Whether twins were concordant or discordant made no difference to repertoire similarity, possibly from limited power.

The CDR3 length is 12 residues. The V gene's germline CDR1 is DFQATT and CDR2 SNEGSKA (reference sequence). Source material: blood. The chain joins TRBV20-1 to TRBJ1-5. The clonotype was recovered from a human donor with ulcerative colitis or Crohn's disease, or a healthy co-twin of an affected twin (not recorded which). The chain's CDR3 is CSAREANQPQHF.